This T cell receptor (beta chain) comes out of a study of T cell responses to AZD1222 COVID-19 vaccine. The assay was immunoSEQ multiplex PCR, and TCRdb's table has in-frame clones only and misses some. The repertoire holds roughly 110,000 clones, with about 83% as singletons. Broader study findings: The sample set comprised mostly white British donors with more females, and clonal diversity was possibly underestimated. Mapped onto spike, vaccine-associated CD4 TCRs spanned it and were dominant at 160-218 and 743-854. Repertoires were sampled only after the peak T cell response. Two AZD1222 doses significantly raised spike-specific TCR breadth and depth over controls.

Germline CDR1 reads LGHNA; CDR2 reads YSLEER. Between the trimmed V and J ends, which lost 0 bases and 6 bases, there was a span of 4 bases. The CDR3 length is 12 residues. On this clone itself: The antigen remains undetermined.

The source was peripheral blood, collected on day 0 of AZD1222 vaccination. The receptor was isolated from an adult in good health. The chain combines TRBV4-3 with TRBJ2-3; D remains unclear. The CDR3 DNA reads as TGCGCCAGCAGCCAAGATCGGGATACGCAGTATTTT. It translates to CASSQDRDTQYF.